Listed below are T cell receptor beta chains from one sample, sequenced in a study of radiation and T cells in renal cell carcinoma. The repertoire was sequenced with immunoSEQ multiplex PCR; TCRdb's copy has only in-frame clones and lacks some. The sample has about 86,000 clones, approximately 80% seen once. Sequences were derived from blood, sampled from a patient whose treatment included radiotherapy and nephrectomy. These receptors came from a man over 45 with renal cell carcinoma. The CDR3 runs from the conserved cysteine through the conserved F or W. The order of the fields is D gene, clone size, J gene, V gene, CDR3 protein, CDR3 DNA. A D gene is named only where the DNA matches it firmly. Not every row has a clone size; where given, it reads once, few, many or a size class.

>.|few|TRBJ1-1|TRBV7-9
CASSQVGGYMNTEAFF
TGTGCCAGCAGCCAAGTGGGGGGCTATATGAACACTGAAGCTTTCTTT
>TRBD1|.|TRBJ2-2|TRBV9
CASRSGQGNTGELFF
TGTGCCAGCAGGTCGGGACAGGGGAACACCGGGGAGCTGTTTTTT
>.|many|TRBJ1-6|TRBV25-1
CASSAGAVSPLHF
TGTGCCAGCAGTGCAGGGGCGGTTTCACCCCTCCACTTT
>TRBD1|.|TRBJ1-2|TRBV6-5
CASSYGTGFDGYTF
TGTGCCAGCAGTTACGGGACAGGCTTCGATGGCTACACCTTC
>.|few|TRBJ2-3|TRBV2
CASSLDTPGTDTQYF
TGTGCCAGCAGTTTGGACACCCCAGGGACAGATACGCAGTATTTT
>TRBD2|.|TRBJ2-2|TRBV7-2
CASQTSGRDTGELFF
TGTGCCAGCCAGACTAGCGGCCGGGACACCGGGGAGCTGTTTTTT
>TRBD1|.|TRBJ1-4|TRBV7-9
CASSPPSVDRVDEKLFF
TGTGCCAGCAGCCCACCTTCGGTTGACAGGGTAGATGAAAAACTGTTTTTT
>.|.|TRBJ2-7|TRBV28
CASSLSGSTYEQYF
TGTGCCAGCAGTTTATCAGGGTCTACCTACGAGCAGTACTTC
>.|.|TRBJ2-1|TRBV30
CAWSVRPSSYNEQFF
TGTGCCTGGAGTGTACGCCCCAGCTCCTACAATGAGCAGTTCTTC
>.|.|TRBJ2-4|TRBV5-1
CASSLESSADIQYF
TGCGCCAGCAGCTTGGAGTCTAGCGCGGACATTCAGTACTTC
>TRBD2|.|TRBJ2-5|TRBV30
CAWSVRLTSGVKEQYF
TGTGCCTGGAGTGTACGGCTGACTAGCGGGGTTAAAGAGCAGTACTTC
>TRBD1|.|TRBJ1-4|TRBV11-2
CASSSATGGGREKLFF
TGTGCCAGCAGCTCGGCCACAGGGGGCGGCCGGGAAAAACTGTTTTTT
>TRBD1|.|TRBJ2-7|TRBV27
CASSLGTASYEQYF
TGTGCCAGCAGTTTGGGGACAGCGAGTTACGAGCAGTACTTC
>.|.|TRBJ2-1|TRBV11-3
CASSLDPRFRPSYNEQFF
TGTGCCAGCAGCTTAGATCCCAGGTTCAGACCTTCCTACAATGAGCAGTTCTTC
>TRBD2|.|TRBJ2-1|TRBV7-3
CASSLTGLAGVGGVNEQFF
TGTGCCAGCAGCTTAACGGGACTAGCGGGAGTCGGGGGCGTCAATGAGCAGTTCTTC
>.|.|TRBJ2-3|TRBV18
CASSPPSGDTQYF
TGTGCCAGCTCACCACCGTCCGGGGATACGCAGTATTTT